This TCR beta chain was obtained from a study of blood T cell repertoires in COVID-19 (TCRdb year 2020). General notes on the study: The collaborator samples originated in the United States, Italy and Spain and spanned the acute and convalescent phases of COVID-19. Nearly every sample came with metadata listing a de-identified subject ID, COVID-19 status, age in years and sex. The prospective study material was composed of cDNA or gDNA derived from T cells, B-cell-depleted T cells, or PBMCs. The repertoires were released in a freely available public database meant as a resource for research on the immune response to SARS-CoV-2. Where available, HLA class I and class II types were obtained from metadata supplied by the sample provider rather than from assay-based typing. Deeply sampled blood TCRbeta repertoires from subjects exposed to, actively infected with, or recovered from COVID-19 were included in the dataset. Samples were obtained from the ongoing ImmuneRACE study (first 160 participants) and from 950 to 1,500 subjects provided by 6 global collaborators.

TCRbeta CDR3 regions were amplified from genomic DNA by means of the immunoSEQ Assay, a bias-controlled multiplex PCR. The paper's processing steps were these. The number of nucleated cells in each sample was estimated by amplification of reference gene primers within the assay. To quantify the absolute abundance of each unique TCRbeta CDR3 rearrangement, sequence reads were collapsed and filtered. For each sample, productive Simpson clonality was calculated as the square root of Simpson's diversity index over productive rearrangements. What TCRdb holds here is the immuneACCESS table cut down to in-frame rearrangements. Part of the clones is not present; checked against another copy, under half of the missing clones reflect an unresolved V gene, and the others are unexplained. V, J and clone size are those of that table, while D and trimming were read from the DNA. In all, the sample holds a few hundred thousand clones, and approximately 80% of those were seen once. In total, the top ten clones hold about 2.1% of the sample.

A second Seattle source provided samples from volunteer blood donors who had recovered from COVID-19. The collaborating institutions used their own protocols to collect whole blood in K2EDTA tubes. Collaborator samples were shipped for TCRbeta analysis as frozen whole blood, isolated PBMCs, or DNA extracted from either sample type. Measured from the cysteine to the phenylalanine, the CDR3 is 14 residues long. Only the CDR3 region is kept as DNA, spanning 42 bases read in frame from base 1. The germline V gene supplies CDR1 MGHDK and CDR2 SYGVNS. V and J lose 7 bases and 8 bases, and a span of 17 bases separates them. In regard to this clone: It lacks a known antigen. Qualities for individual bases were not recorded, and no much larger clone is one base off.

Overall study results and their limits: The quantity of clinical and demographic metadata differed by source and by participant and was supplied without curation.

The sequence was obtained from a man aged 35 to 55 who had recovered from COVID-19. In this chain, TRBV25-1 is recombined with TRBJ1-4; TRBD1 is a possible D gene, resting on 5 matching bases. The source material was peripheral blood. The CDR3: CASTHRGNGEKLFF. The DNA reads TGTGCCAGCACTCATAGGGGCAATGGAGAAAAACTGTTTTTT.